The 27 T cell receptor beta chains below were found in one sample sequenced in a study of PD-1 blockade in classical Hodgkin lymphoma (dated by TCRdb to 2019 to 2021). In the paper's terms, the time point label means: cycle 4 day 1 (C4D1), after 6 weeks of nivolumab. Relapse after autologous stem cell transplantation had occurred in all trial patients, and cohorts A, B and C were distinguished by prior brentuximab vedotin exposure. Libraries were constructed by the immunoSEQ multiplex PCR assay. What TCRdb holds here is the immuneACCESS table cut down to in-frame rearrangements. Part of the clones is not present; checked against another copy, under half of the missing clones reflect an unresolved V gene, and the others are unexplained. Within this sample are just under 65,000 clones, with over 85% of them counted one time only. More than 7.5% of the sample lies in the top ten. Sequences were derived from peripheral blood mononuclear cells (PBMCs), sampled before the fourth cycle of nivolumab. These receptors came from a human donor with classical Hodgkin lymphoma.

This clone was seen once. CDR3 DNA: TGCGCCAGCAGCCCCTACAGGGGGCCGTCGGGCAATCAGCCCCAGCATTTT. Translated: CASSPYRGPSGNQPQHF. This rearrangement joins TRBV4-1 to TRBJ1-5; TRBD1 matches 9 bases. The CDR3 spans 17 residues. Germline CDR1 MGHRA, CDR2 YSYEKL. V was clipped by 4 bases and J by 2 bases; unmatched bases: 9.

A note on this clone: The junction and the germline gene differ at one end; a read error may be behind it. The chain combines TRBV28 with TRBJ2-1, with TRBD2 matching over 8 bases. The CDR3 runs 13 residues. Germline V CDR1 and CDR2: MDHEN, SYDVKM. In DNA, the CDR3 is TGCCGCTGGGGGCGGGAGGTGACAAATGAGCAGTTCTTC. Translation: CRWGREVTNEQFF. Together with reference TRBV28 and TRBJ2-1, the CDR3 gives the full variable domain: DVKVTQSSRYLVKRTGEKVFLECVQDMDHENMFWYRQDPGLGLRLIYFSYDVKMKEKGDIPEGYSVSREKKERFSLILESASTNQTSMYLCRWGREVTNEQFFGPGTRLTVL.

V and J are TRBV5-1 and TRBJ2-2; 9 nucleotides agree with TRBD2. With V trimmed by 1 base and J by 1 base, 11 bases remained unmatched. The germline gives CDR1 SGHRS, CDR2 YFSETQ. This CDR3 region has 19 residues. The CDR3 region is CASSLSSGSGSLNTGELFF. The DNA of the CDR3 is TGCGCCAGCAGCTTGAGTAGCGGGAGTGGGTCCCTGAACACCGGGGAGCTGTTTTTT. Full variable domain (rest looked up from reference TRBV5-1 and TRBJ2-2): KAGVTQTPRYLIKTRGQQVTLSCSPISGHRSVSWYQQTPGQGLQFLFEYFSETQRNKGNFPGRFSGRQFSNSRSEMNVSTLELGDSALYLCASSLSSGSGSLNTGELFFGEGSRLTVL.

CDR3 bases: TGTGCCAGCAGCCGGGGCAGGACCTACGAGCAGTACTTC. Its protein is CASSRGRTYEQYF. V gene TRBV7-2 combines with J gene TRBJ2-7; D is perhaps TRBD1 or TRBD2 (5 bases each). This CDR3 has 13 amino acids. The V and J ends lost 5 bases and 2 bases respectively, with 10 bases between them. Germline-derived CDR1 and CDR2 are SGHTA and FQGNSA.

This chain joins TRBV19 and TRBJ1-6, with 7 bases identical to TRBD1. CDR3 length equals 17 residues. Trimming took 5 bases from V and 0 from J; bases not matched to a gene: 7. Germline CDR1 LNHDA, CDR2 SQIVND (reference sequence). DNA for the CDR3: TGTGCCAGTAGTGCCCATTACAGGGGCTCCTATAATTCACCCCTCCACTTT. Protein product: CASSAHYRGSYNSPLHF. Full variable domain (remainder filled in from reference TRBV19 and TRBJ1-6): DGGITQSPKYLFRKEGQNVTLSCEQNLNHDAMYWYRQDPGQGLRLIYYSQIVNDFQKGDIAEGYSVSREKKESFPLTVTSAQKNPTAFYLCASSAHYRGSYNSPLHFGNGTRLTVT.

The chain carries TRBV28 and TRBJ2-3; a weak D match, TRBD1 (6 bases). From germline, CDR1 is MDHEN and CDR2 SYDVKM. The V gene lost 3 bases and the J gene lost 14 bases, with 21 bases spanning the gap. The CDR3 spans 14 residues. The CDR3 loop reads CASSFGDNAKLRYF. The CDR3 coding sequence is TGTGCCAGCAGTTTTGGGGACAACGCAAAGCTTCGGTATTTT.

The V call is TRBV28, the J call TRBJ2-7, with 7 nucleotides matching TRBD1. CDR1 and CDR2 (germline): MDHEN, SYDVKM. This CDR3 is 14 amino acids long. V lost 3 bases, J lost 3 bases, and 5 bases stayed unmatched. The DNA for the CDR3 is TGTGCCAGCAGTTTGAGGGGACAGTTCTACGAGCAGTACTTC. This sequence encodes CASSLRGQFYEQYF.

This rearrangement joins TRBV27 to TRBJ2-7; no reliable D call. With 5 bases removed from V and 1 base from J, the gap between germline ends came to 12 bases. CDR3 length: 14 residues. CDR1 is MNHEY and CDR2 is SMNVEV in the germline V gene (reference sequence). The CDR3, as DNA: TGTGCCAGCAGTGACCAAGGAAGTTCCTACGAGCAGTACTTC. Translated: CASSDQGSSYEQYF.

V usage is TRBV7-9 and J usage is TRBJ1-2; D might be TRBD1 (6 bases). V shed 1 base and J shed 11 bases, with 11 bases lying between them. Germline V gene sequence: CDR1 SEHNR, CDR2 FQNEAQ (reference sequence). This CDR3 is 12 amino acids long. DNA for the CDR3: TGTGCCAGCAGCTTAGACAGGGCGTATTACACCTTC. This encodes CASSLDRAYYTF.

This chain connects TRBV19 to TRBJ1-1; TRBD1 agrees at 8 bases. The germline CDR1 and CDR2 sequences are LNHDA and SQIVND (reference sequence). The CDR3 sequence is 13 residues long. V lost 5 bases, J lost 4 bases, and 3 bases stayed unmatched. The CDR3 sequence: CASSSQGATEAFF. The DNA for the CDR3 is TGTGCCAGTAGTTCCCAGGGGGCCACTGAAGCTTTCTTT.

The J gene is TRBJ2-1, the V gene TRBV19; TRBD1 is a possible D gene (6 bases). CDR3 length equals 15 residues. The germline gives CDR1 LNHDA, CDR2 SQIVND (reference sequence). V lost 6 bases and J 7 bases, leaving 19 bases between the germline ends. CDR3 bases: TGTGCCAGTAGAATATGGGACATCGAACCGAATGAGCAGTTCTTC. Amino acids: CASRIWDIEPNEQFF.

This clone was counted between two and nine times. V and J are TRBV5-1 and TRBJ1-3, with 7 bases lining up with TRBD1. V lost 3 bases to trimming and J lost 8 bases; unmatched junction nucleotides: 5. The germline gives CDR1 SGHRS, CDR2 YFSETQ. The length of the CDR3 is 13 residues. CDR3 bases: TGCGCCAGCAGCTCCCAGCAGGGGGACACCATATATTTT. Residues: CASSSQQGDTIYF.

This chain connects TRBV28 to TRBJ1-6; D remains ambiguous. Trimming pared 3 bases from V and 8 bases from J, leaving 11 bases between. In germline, CDR1 is MDHEN, CDR2 SYDVKM. The CDR3 loop spans 14 amino acids. The CDR3 sequence is CASSLPGSYSPLHF. CDR3 DNA: TGTGCCAGCAGTTTGCCGGGAAGTTATTCACCCCTCCACTTT.

This chain joins TRBV10-3 and TRBJ2-5; 13 bases line up with TRBD2. The V segment lost 5 bases and the J segment 1 base; nucleotides outside the gene matches: 10. CDR3 length: 18 amino acids. Per germline, CDR1 ENHRY and CDR2 SYGVKD. The CDR3 DNA reads as TGTGCCATCAGTACGTCTTTGGGACTAGCGGGACTCCAAGAGACCCAGTACTTC. This gives the protein CAISTSLGLAGLQETQYF.

The V call is TRBV5-1, the J call TRBJ2-3; 11 nucleotides align to TRBD2. Trimming at V came to 2 bases and at J to 1 base, leaving 9 bases not matched to a gene. Germline values: CDR1 SGHRS, CDR2 YFSETQ. The length of the CDR3 is 18 residues. CDR3 nucleotides: TGCGCCAGCAGCTTCACTAGCGGGAGCCGAGGGGGCACAGATACGCAGTATTTT. This encodes CASSFTSGSRGGTDTQYF.

The chain has TRBV2 and TRBJ2-3, with no clear D. V lost 8 bases, J lost 6 bases, and 18 bases lay in between. The CDR3 runs to 14 residues. Per germline, CDR1 SNHLY and CDR2 FYNNEI. The CDR3 nucleotides are TGTGCCAGCCTTTTAGGGCCAATGGTGGATACGCAGTATTTT. Translating it yields CASLLGPMVDTQYF. Combining the CDR3 with reference TRBV2 and TRBJ2-3 gives the whole variable domain EPEVTQTPSHQVTQMGQEVILRCVPISNHLYFYWYRQILGQKVEFLVSFYNNEISEKSEIFDDQFSVERPDGSNFTLKIRSTKLEDSAMYFCASLLGPMVDTQYFGPGTRLTVL.

The chain joins TRBV19 to TRBJ2-4; 7 bases line up with TRBD2. Germline-derived CDR1 and CDR2 are LNHDA and SQIVND (reference sequence). The V and J ends lost 1 base and 7 bases, in that order; junction bases with no gene match: 10. The CDR3 sequence is 16 residues long. CDR3 residues: CASSIGGAGVGNIQYF. The CDR3 DNA is TGTGCCAGTAGTATAGGTGGCGCGGGGGTTGGTAACATTCAGTACTTC.

The chain combines TRBV5-4 with TRBJ1-1, with D possibly being TRBD1 (6 bases). Trimming left V 4 bases short and J 1 base short, with 14 bases between. The CDR3 has 15 amino acids. Germline CDR1 and CDR2: SGHNT and YYREEE (reference sequence). CDR3 loop: CASSGYRAPNTEAFF. DNA of the CDR3: TGTGCCAGCAGCGGATACAGGGCCCCGAACACTGAAGCTTTCTTT.

The DNA for the CDR3 is TGCGCCAGCAGTAACGGAGGGGAAGAAGAAAAACTGTTTTTT. Translated, it gives CASSNGGEEEKLFF. This sequence joins TRBV5-1 and TRBJ1-4, with D possibly matching TRBD1 (5 bases). Germline CDR1 SGHRS, CDR2 YFSETQ. The CDR3 spans 14 residues. The ends were cut back, 5 bases at V and 8 bases at J, with 16 bases in the middle.

The rearrangement joins TRBV5-4 to TRBJ2-5, with D perhaps being TRBD1 or TRBD2 (6 bases each). The CDR3 runs to 16 residues. Germline V lookup: CDR1 SGHNT, CDR2 YYREEE (reference sequence). The V and J ends lost 0 bases and 1 base respectively, with 13 bases between them. CDR3 amino acids: CASSLAGGGSQETQYF. Here the CDR3 DNA reads TGTGCCAGCAGCTTGGCCGGGGGCGGTAGCCAAGAGACCCAGTACTTC.

The chain joins TRBV7-3 to TRBJ1-1; no definite D call. Germline-derived CDR1 and CDR2 are SGHTA and FQGTGA. The CDR3 covers 10 residues. V dropped 11 bases and J dropped 5 bases, with 9 bases sitting between them. CDR3 DNA: TGTGCCGGTCGTTGGACTGAAGCTTTCTTT. It is translated as CAGRWTEAFF.

J is TRBJ2-7 and V is TRBV27, with 8 bases identical to TRBD2. The CDR3 loop spans 15 amino acids. V lost 3 bases, J lost 2 bases, and 6 bases stayed unmatched. CDR1 and CDR2 from the germline V gene are MNHEY and SMNVEV (reference sequence). As DNA, the CDR3 is TGTGCCAGCAGTTTTGGACTAGCAGGAACCTACGAGCAGTACTTC. Translating gives CASSFGLAGTYEQYF.

The gene calls are TRBV5-1 and TRBJ2-3; D is unresolved. The V end was cut by 0 bases, the J end by 2 bases, with 10 bases between. This CDR3 has 15 amino acids. Germline-derived CDR1 and CDR2 are SGHRS and YFSETQ. The CDR3 region is CASSLGQTNTDTQYF. CDR3 coding DNA: TGCGCCAGCAGCTTGGGGCAGACGAACACAGATACGCAGTATTTT.

This clone was seen a single time. This chain uses TRBV7-3 with TRBJ2-1; TRBD1 aligns across 9 bases. Looked up from germline, CDR1 is SGHTA and CDR2 is FQGTGA. The CDR3 spans 15 residues. Trimming at V came to 2 bases and at J to 6 bases, leaving 5 bases not matched to a gene. The CDR3 sequence is CASSLGTGFGNEQFF. DNA for the CDR3: TGTGCCAGCAGCTTAGGGACAGGGTTTGGCAATGAGCAGTTCTTC.

A single count supports this clone. The V and J genes are TRBV7-6 and TRBJ2-4; the match to TRBD2 covers 7 bases. Trimming cost V 2 bases and J 0 bases; bases outside gene matches: 13. The CDR3 spans 19 residues. CDR1 SGHVS and CDR2 FNYEAQ come from the germline V gene. CDR3 amino acids: CASSLIPGGRGLAKNIQYF. Here the CDR3 DNA reads TGTGCCAGCAGCTTAATCCCCGGCGGGAGAGGGCTAGCCAAAAACATTCAGTACTTC.

The V gene is TRBV28, the J gene TRBJ2-7; 12 bases are a match to TRBD2. This CDR3 comprises 15 residues. Germline values: CDR1 MDHEN, CDR2 SYDVKM. The trim removed 6 bases at V and 6 bases at J, leaving 9 bases unmatched. The CDR3 loop reads CASRSGLAGTSEQYF. In DNA form, the CDR3 reads TGTGCCAGCAGGTCCGGACTAGCGGGAACTAGCGAGCAGTACTTC.

V is TRBV4-1 and J is TRBJ2-1, with 11 bases identical to TRBD1. The CDR3 runs to 16 residues. V trimming: 1 base; J trimming: 5 bases; junction bases outside the gene matches: 4. CDR1 is MGHRA and CDR2 is YSYEKL in the germline V gene. CDR3 sequence (DNA): TGCGCCAGCAGCCAAGGGAGGACAGGGGGCCACAATGAGCAGTTCTTC. It codes for CASSQGRTGGHNEQFF.